A selection of T cell receptor beta chains follows, all from one sample in a study of cytomegalovirus exposure and HLA in healthy donors. Repertoires were generated with immunoSEQ multiplex PCR, while TCRdb's copy carries only in-frame clones and drops some. The sample shows around 250,000 clones, 85% to 95% of them seen only once. Input material: PBMCs. These receptors originate from a girl aged 2 to 10 in good health and CMV-seronegative. Both conserved end residues are part of each CDR3. Each record gives: CDR3 DNA, CDR3 protein, J gene, D gene, V gene, clone size. The D gene is left open where the match is weak. Size tells how often a clone was seen (once, few, many) or the class of an expanded clone, and some rows leave it out.

TGTGCCAGCAGTTCCCAAGGGGCTAGCACAGATACGCAGTATTTT CASSSQGASTDTQYF TRBJ2-3 . TRBV28 .
TGTGCCAGGTTTAGCGGGGGCGAAGGGAATGAGCAGTTCTTC CARFSGGEGNEQFF TRBJ2-1 TRBD2 TRBV19 few
TGTGCTAGCAGCCCGAGGACAGGGGCCCCTTCCGAGCAGTACTTC CASSPRTGAPSEQYF TRBJ2-7 TRBD1 TRBV7-7 .
TGTGCCAGCAGCTTAACTTTCAAACAGCAATTCTACGAGCAGTACTTC CASSLTFKQQFYEQYF TRBJ2-7 . TRBV7-9 .
TGTGCCAGCAGTTTAGCGGGAGGCACAGATACGCAGTATTTT CASSLAGGTDTQYF TRBJ2-3 TRBD2 TRBV2 .
TGCGCCAGCAGCCAAGAAGGGGGGGGCAATGCCAAAAACATTCAGTACTTC CASSQEGGGNAKNIQYF TRBJ2-4 . TRBV4-1 .
TGTGCCATCAGTGAGGGAGGGGACCCTGTGCGCAATGAGCAGTTCTTC CAISEGGDPVRNEQFF TRBJ2-1 . TRBV10-3 .
TGTGCCAGCAGTTTACGATACGAGCAGTACTTC CASSLRYEQYF TRBJ2-7 . TRBV27 .
TGTGCCAGAAGCTCGGACAGGGATGAGGAAGAGACCCAGTACTTC CARSSDRDEEETQYF TRBJ2-5 TRBD1 TRBV5-3 .
TGTGCCAGCGGGTCCTCGGGAAGCGAGCAGTACTTC CASGSSGSEQYF TRBJ2-7 . TRBV11-2 .
TGTGCCATCAGTGCCTGGACTAGCGGGCTCTTCGAGCAGTACTTC CAISAWTSGLFEQYF TRBJ2-7 TRBD2 TRBV10-3 few
TGTGCCAGTACCCCGGGACTAAACTACGAGCAGTACTTC CASTPGLNYEQYF TRBJ2-7 TRBD2 TRBV19 once
TGTGCCAGCAGTCAATACCCCTTGACAGGATTTGGAGATACGCAGTATTTT CASSQYPLTGFGDTQYF TRBJ2-3 . TRBV2 once
TGTGCCTGGACCAGACAGGGGGCCTACGAGCAGTACTTC CAWTRQGAYEQYF TRBJ2-7 TRBD1 TRBV30 .
TGTGCCAGCAGTGAAGTGGGGCCCATGTCTTACGAGCAGTACTTC CASSEVGPMSYEQYF TRBJ2-7 . TRBV25-1 .
TGTGCCAGCAGCTTAGAGGGGCGCGGGAGGGCCGCAGATACGCAGTATTTT CASSLEGRGRAADTQYF TRBJ2-3 TRBD2 TRBV11-2 once
TGTGCCAGCAGCACTAATCCGACAGGAGCTAACACTGAAGCTTTCTTT CASSTNPTGANTEAFF TRBJ1-1 . TRBV7-9 .
TGTGCCAGCTCAACGACTAGCGGGAGAGGTGAGACCCAGTACTTC CASSTTSGRGETQYF TRBJ2-5 TRBD2 TRBV18 .
TGTGCCAGCAGTGGGGGGAGCGGGAGTGTCTACAATGAGCAGTTCTTC CASSGGSGSVYNEQFF TRBJ2-1 TRBD2 TRBV4-2 .
TGTGCCTGGAGTGTGAGTCGTGTGGCGGGGAGCACAGATACGCAGTATTTT CAWSVSRVAGSTDTQYF TRBJ2-3 . TRBV30 .
TGCGCCAGCAGCCAAGATCCCACATCCTACTACGAGCAGTACTTC CASSQDPTSYYEQYF TRBJ2-7 . TRBV4-1 .
TGCGCCAGCAGCCAAGCGTCGAAGACAGGCAGGGACGAGCAGTACTTC CASSQASKTGRDEQYF TRBJ2-7 . TRBV4-1 .
TGTGCCAGCAGCTTATACAACGAAGACACCATATATTTT CASSLYNEDTIYF TRBJ1-3 . TRBV7-2 .
TGTGCCAGCAGTGGGTTGAAACTAGCGGACAATGAGCAGTTCTTC CASSGLKLADNEQFF TRBJ2-1 TRBD2 TRBV25-1 .
TGTGCCAGCAGCGTTGGGGGGACAGGGGGGGATACGCAGTATTTT CASSVGGTGGDTQYF TRBJ2-3 TRBD1 TRBV5-4 .
TGTGCCAGCAGCGGCCGGAGTATCTATGGCTACACCTTC CASSGRSIYGYTF TRBJ1-2 . TRBV2 .
TGTGCCAGCAGCGCTTCCGGGACAGGGTTCCACGAGCAGTACTTC CASSASGTGFHEQYF TRBJ2-7 TRBD1 TRBV9 .
TGTGCCATCAGTGATAGGCTGACTAGCGGGAGTCCTCAGTACTTC CAISDRLTSGSPQYF TRBJ2-4 TRBD2 TRBV10-3 .
TGTGCCAGCAGCTTAAGTCCAGAAACCGAGCAGTTCTTC CASSLSPETEQFF TRBJ2-1 . TRBV7-9 few
TGCGCCAGCAGCTTGGGAGGGACTGGAAACACCATATATTTT CASSLGGTGNTIYF TRBJ1-3 . TRBV5-1 once
TGTGCTAGTGGCTTAGCGGGAGGGCCATTAAATGAGCAGTTCTTC CASGLAGGPLNEQFF TRBJ2-1 TRBD2 TRBV12-5 .
TGTGCCAGTAGCCCGAGGGCGGGAGGCTACAATGAGCAGTTCTTC CASSPRAGGYNEQFF TRBJ2-1 TRBD2 TRBV19 .
TGTGCCAGCAGCCTCCCGGGACTAGGGGTCAATGAGCAGTTCTTC CASSLPGLGVNEQFF TRBJ2-1 TRBD2 TRBV27 .
TGCGCCAGCAGCGGAGGGACAGGATTATACGAGCAGTACTTC CASSGGTGLYEQYF TRBJ2-7 TRBD1 TRBV5-1 .
TGCGCCAGCAGCCACCCGACAGGGGTTGTGAGCACTGAAGCTTTCTTT CASSHPTGVVSTEAFF TRBJ1-1 TRBD1 TRBV4-1 .
TGTTCCAGCAGCTTAGCGCTAAGTGCGGGGAAGGGCACTGAAGCTTTCTTT CSSSLALSAGKGTEAFF TRBJ1-1 . TRBV7-9 .
TGTGCCAGCAGTTACGGGACAGGGCCTGGTGATGGCTACACCTTC CASSYGTGPGDGYTF TRBJ1-2 TRBD1 TRBV6-5 .
TGTGCCAGCAGCCCTACCGGGACAGGGAACGAGCAGTACTTC CASSPTGTGNEQYF TRBJ2-7 TRBD1 TRBV11-1 .
TGTGCCAGCTTCTCCGGGAAGATATCCTACGAGCAGTACTTC CASFSGKISYEQYF TRBJ2-7 . TRBV6-1 once
TGTGCCAGCAGTCCCCGCGGGGGTAGGAATCAGCCCCAGCATTTT CASSPRGGRNQPQHF TRBJ1-5 . TRBV28 .
TGTGCCTGGAGTGTTGAAGGGAGCTCTGGAAACACCATATATTTT CAWSVEGSSGNTIYF TRBJ1-3 . TRBV30 .
TGTGCCAGCAGCTACGACCCTAGCACTGAAGCTTTCTTT CASSYDPSTEAFF TRBJ1-1 . TRBV7-3 .
TGTGCCAGCAGCGTAGCGGGAGACGACAATGAGCAGTTCTTC CASSVAGDDNEQFF TRBJ2-1 . TRBV9 .
TGTGCCAGCAGCGTAGATGTCGATAATTCACCCCTCCACTTT CASSVDVDNSPLHF TRBJ1-6 . TRBV9 once
TGTGCCAGCAGCTTAGCAGCGGGAGGGCTAGATGAGCAGTTCTTC CASSLAAGGLDEQFF TRBJ2-1 TRBD2 TRBV7-2 .
TGTGCCAGCACGCCAGCGGAACCCTACAATGAGCAGTTCTTC CASTPAEPYNEQFF TRBJ2-1 . TRBV6-1 .
TGCGCCAGCAGCAAACCGGGACAGGTCGTCTACGAGCAGTACTTC CASSKPGQVVYEQYF TRBJ2-7 TRBD1 TRBV5-1 .
TGTGCCTGGGACCCCGGGGAGAGAGAGACCCAGTACTTC CAWDPGERETQYF TRBJ2-5 . TRBV30 .
TGTGCCTCGAGCGGGGGTACCGGGGAGCTGTTTTTT CASSGGTGELFF TRBJ2-2 TRBD2 TRBV9 once
TGTGCCAGCAGCTTGGGACGGGGGGGCAATCAGCCCCAGCATTTT CASSLGRGGNQPQHF TRBJ1-5 . TRBV11-2 .
TGTGCCAGCATTAAAACGGGGGGCACTAATGAAAAACTGTTTTTT CASIKTGGTNEKLFF TRBJ1-4 . TRBV2 .
TGTGCCAGCAGCAGACAGGGAATTAATGAGCAGTTCTTC CASSRQGINEQFF TRBJ2-1 TRBD1 TRBV5-4 .
TGTGCCAGCTCACCACCGGCAGGGGTGCAAGAGACCCAGTACTTC CASSPPAGVQETQYF TRBJ2-5 . TRBV18 .
TGTGCCAGCAGCTTAGGGGGACAGGGAAATAATTCACCCCTCCACTTT CASSLGGQGNNSPLHF TRBJ1-6 TRBD1 TRBV7-9 .
TGTGCCAGCAGCTTTGGGCTAGCGGGAGTTTCCTACGAGCAGTACTTC CASSFGLAGVSYEQYF TRBJ2-7 TRBD2 TRBV7-4 .
TGTGCCAGCGGGCAGGGAAATTCTGGAAACACCATATATTTT CASGQGNSGNTIYF TRBJ1-3 . TRBV6-5 once
TGTGCCAGCAGTCCCTATAGCCGGAACGAGCAGTACTTC CASSPYSRNEQYF TRBJ2-7 . TRBV27 .
TGTGCCAGCAGCCGAACAGGGGCCTACTCTGGAAACACCATATATTTT CASSRTGAYSGNTIYF TRBJ1-3 TRBD1 TRBV5-4 .
TGTGCCAGTTTGATGACAGGGGGTAATTACGAGCAGTACTTC CASLMTGGNYEQYF TRBJ2-7 TRBD1 TRBV13 .
TGTACCTGGAGTCCAGAATTGAACACTGAAGCTTTCTTT CTWSPELNTEAFF TRBJ1-1 . TRBV30 .